This T cell receptor (beta chain) emerged from a study of cytomegalovirus exposure and HLA in healthy donors. Study results and caveats: When a later analysis was performed, an Asian-associated ancestry cluster reportedly had fewer N-insertions than the roughly 690-donor mean.

About this clone itself: Its specificity is unknown.

A multiplex PCR was run with 60 Vbeta primers and 13 Jbeta primers. TCRdb keeps only in-frame clones here, not all; method: immunoSEQ multiplex PCR. The repertoire consists of 150,000 to 200,000 clones, with over 75% occurring once and the leading ten covering 0.85% to 1%. This sequence originates from a woman aged 50 to 65 in good health and CMV-seropositive. The sample comprised PBMCs.

The CDR3 reads CASSFWQDPHLDEKLFF. CDR3 DNA: TGTGCCAGCAGTTTCTGGCAGGATCCACACTTAGATGAAAAACTGTTTTTT. This rearrangement joins TRBV28 to TRBJ1-4, with no clear D. The CDR3 extends over 17 amino acids. V was pared by 3 bases and J by 6 bases, with 20 bases between. The germline V gene has CDR1 MDHEN and CDR2 SYDVKM.